This entry lists 22 T cell receptor beta chains sequenced from one sample in a study of brain T cells in children with intractable seizures. Sequencing used immunoSEQ multiplex PCR; TCRdb keeps in-frame clones, though not all of them. The table lists tens of thousands of clones, approximately 94% of them singletons. Sample: peripheral blood, taken at surgery. The receptors stem from a boy between 10 and 17 years old with focal cortical dysplasia and intractable seizures.

The J gene is TRBJ2-1, the V gene TRBV19; 7 bases map to TRBD2. The CDR3 has 15 residues. CDR1 is LNHDA and CDR2 is SQIVND in the germline V gene (reference sequence). J lost 0 bases, V lost 2 bases, and 1 base had no gene match. The CDR3 loop reads CASSIRGSSYNEQFF. In DNA, the CDR3 is TGTGCCAGTAGTATACGCGGGAGCTCCTACAATGAGCAGTTCTTC. Using reference TRBV19 and TRBJ2-1 for the parts outside the CDR3, the full variable domain is DGGITQSPKYLFRKEGQNVTLSCEQNLNHDAMYWYRQDPGQGLRLIYYSQIVNDFQKGDIAEGYSVSREKKESFPLTVTSAQKNPTAFYLCASSIRGSSYNEQFFGPGTRLTVL.

This chain links TRBV9 with TRBJ2-3, with 11 bases that match TRBD2. CDR1 and CDR2 from the germline V gene are SGDLS and YYNGEE. The CDR3 spans 17 residues. Losses at the gene ends were 4 bases for V and 3 bases for J; bases not matched to a gene: 10. The CDR3: CASSKRGLAGGTDTQYF. DNA for the CDR3: TGTGCCAGCAGCAAAAGGGGCCTAGCGGGAGGTACAGATACGCAGTATTTT. Based on the CDR3 plus reference TRBV9 and TRBJ2-3, the full variable domain is DSGVTQTPKHLITATGQRVTLRCSPRSGDLSVYWYQQSLDQGLQFLIQYYNGEERAKGNILERFSAQQFPDLHSELNLSSLELGDSALYFCASSKRGLAGGTDTQYFGPGTRLTVL.

This clone has only one observation. This chain links TRBV5-1 with TRBJ1-4, with 7 bases that match TRBD1. CDR1 and CDR2 from the germline V gene are SGHRS and YFSETQ. J lost 0 bases, V lost 0 bases, and 2 bases had no gene match. The CDR3 loop spans 16 amino acids. The CDR3 loop is CASSLGTGSTNEKLFF. Here the CDR3 DNA reads TGCGCCAGCAGCTTGGGGACAGGCTCAACTAATGAAAAACTGTTTTTT. The whole variable domain, remainder taken from reference TRBV5-1 and TRBJ1-4, is KAGVTQTPRYLIKTRGQQVTLSCSPISGHRSVSWYQQTPGQGLQFLFEYFSETQRNKGNFPGRFSGRQFSNSRSEMNVSTLELGDSALYLCASSLGTGSTNEKLFFGSGTQLSVL.

The chain uses TRBV28 and TRBJ2-7; D call uncertain. CDR1 and CDR2 from the germline V gene are MDHEN and SYDVKM. CDR3 length equals 12 residues. The germline V and J ends were trimmed by 2 bases and 3 bases, with 5 bases remaining between them. The chain's CDR3 is CASSLNGYEQYF. For the CDR3, the DNA is TGTGCCAGCAGTTTAAACGGCTACGAGCAGTACTTC.

This CDR3 reads CASSYSGYGGELFF. CDR3 DNA: TGTGCCAGCAGTTACTCAGGCTACGGCGGGGAGCTGTTTTTT. The V and J genes are TRBV6-5 and TRBJ2-2; D gene uncertain. The CDR3 contains 14 residues. Germline V gene data show CDR1 as MNHEY and CDR2 as SVGAGI. V lost 0 bases and J lost 7, with 9 bases in between.

The V gene is TRBV11-3, the J gene TRBJ2-1, with D perhaps matching TRBD2 (5 bases). CDR1 is SGHNT, CDR2 YENEEA, per germline. The CDR3 is 17 amino acids. Trimming removed 4 bases from V and 8 bases from J, with 24 bases in between. The CDR3 sequence is CASSSPDPGISVDEQFF. The CDR3 DNA sequence: TGTGCCAGCAGCTCGCCAGACCCGGGAATATCGGTCGATGAGCAGTTCTTC.

This chain joins TRBV11-2 and TRBJ2-2, with D maybe TRBD2 (6 bases). Germline V CDR1 and CDR2: SGHAT, FQNNGV. V was cut by 4 bases and J by 1 base, with 13 bases left in between. There are 16 residues in the CDR3. The CDR3 here is CASSYDSGWNTGELFF. CDR3 in DNA: TGTGCCAGCAGCTACGACAGCGGGTGGAACACCGGGGAGCTGTTTTTT.

CDR3 sequence (DNA): TGCGCCAGCAGAGAGATGGGGAACTATGGCTACACCTTC. It yields the protein CASREMGNYGYTF. The rearrangement links TRBV4-1 to TRBJ1-2; D is unresolved. The CDR3 totals 13 residues. Looked up from germline, CDR1 is MGHRA and CDR2 is YSYEKL. The germline V and J ends were trimmed by 6 bases and 2 bases, with 10 bases remaining between them.

This clone was detected only a few times. The chain combines TRBV21-1 with TRBJ2-7; TRBD2 is the table's D call, not checked against the DNA. TRBV21-1 is annotated as a pseudogene. The CDR3 has 14 residues. The DNA for the CDR3 is TGTGCCAGCAGCAAAAATGGGAGCTCCTACGAGCAGTACTTC. It codes for CASSKNGSSYEQYF.

This chain joins TRBV2 and TRBJ2-1, with 8 bases aligning to TRBD1. CDR1 is SNHLY, CDR2 FYNNEI, per germline. Losses at the gene ends were 4 bases for V and 7 bases for J; bases not matched to a gene: 6. The CDR3 length is 14 residues. For the CDR3, the DNA is TGTGCCAGCAGTGGACAGGGGTGGTCTAATGAGCAGTTCTTC. Its protein is CASSGQGWSNEQFF.

The rearrangement links TRBV3-1 (or the pseudogene TRBV3-2) to TRBJ2-1, with 8 bases identical to TRBD2. Germline CDR1 reads LGHDT; CDR2 reads YNNKEL (reference sequence). CDR3 length equals 15 residues. Trimming took 1 base from V and 4 from J; bases not matched to a gene: 3. In DNA, the CDR3 is TGTGCCAGCAGCCAAGGTAGCGGGGCGTACAATGAGCAGTTCTTC. Translation: CASSQGSGAYNEQFF.

The chain recombines TRBV3-1 (or the pseudogene TRBV3-2) with TRBJ2-4, with no clear D. V gave up 3 bases and J gave up 0 bases, with 3 bases separating them. Germline loops: CDR1 LGHDT, CDR2 YNNKEL (reference sequence). The CDR3 totals 13 residues. The CDR3 region is CASSQEAKNIQYF. The DNA of the CDR3 is TGTGCCAGCAGCCAGGAAGCCAAAAACATTCAGTACTTC.

The V and J genes are TRBV7-6 and TRBJ2-3; D is ambiguous. V shed 5 bases and J shed 7 bases, with 19 bases lying between them. Germline values: CDR1 SGHVS, CDR2 FNYEAQ. The CDR3 loop spans 15 amino acids. The CDR3 reads CASSPVGGLSYTQYF. CDR3 nucleotides: TGTGCCAGCAGCCCCGTCGGTGGTTTGAGCTATACGCAGTATTTT.

The rearrangement links TRBV7-2 to TRBJ2-7; TRBD2 matches at 9 bases. The CDR3 covers 15 residues. Germline V gene data show CDR1 as SGHTA and CDR2 as FQGNSA. J lost 7 bases, V lost 0 bases, and 7 bases had no gene match. The CDR3 protein is CASSLARTSAEEQYF. CDR3 DNA: TGTGCCAGCAGCTTAGCCCGGACTAGCGCGGAGGAGCAGTACTTC.

The rearrangement joins TRBV6-5 to TRBJ1-6; D uncertain. There are 15 residues in the CDR3. V gave up 5 bases and J gave up 5 bases, with 13 bases separating them. Germline V gene sequence: CDR1 MNHEY, CDR2 SVGAGI. The CDR3 here is CASSRAVRNNSPLHF. The CDR3 DNA reads as TGTGCCAGCAGTCGGGCCGTCAGGAATAATTCACCCCTCCACTTT.

The V gene is TRBV5-6, the J gene TRBJ2-7, with 9 bases fitting TRBD2. CDR3 size: 15 residues. With V trimmed by 0 bases and J by 3 bases, 4 bases remained unmatched. Germline V lookup: CDR1 SGHDT, CDR2 YYEEEE. The CDR3 here is CASSLGAGGFYEQYV. CDR3 nucleotides: TGTGCCAGCAGCTTGGGAGCGGGGGGATTCTACGAGCAGTACGTC.

The V gene is TRBV9, the J gene TRBJ1-5; D is undetermined. This CDR3 is built from 15 residues. V lost 0 bases and J lost 2, with 9 bases in between. The V gene's germline CDR1 is SGDLS and CDR2 YYNGEE. CDR3 protein: CASSVEGIGNQPQHF. The CDR3 nucleotides are TGTGCCAGCAGCGTAGAGGGTATCGGCAATCAGCCCCAGCATTTT. The complete variable domain, with remaining parts taken from reference TRBV9 and TRBJ1-5, reads DSGVTQTPKHLITATGQRVTLRCSPRSGDLSVYWYQQSLDQGLQFLIQYYNGEERAKGNILERFSAQQFPDLHSELNLSSLELGDSALYFCASSVEGIGNQPQHFGDGTRLSIL.

The chain links TRBV6-5 to TRBJ1-4, with D tentatively TRBD1 (5 bases). Trimming removed 7 bases from V and 7 bases from J, with 16 bases in between. Germline V lookup: CDR1 MNHEY, CDR2 SVGAGI. The CDR3 runs to 14 residues. Written as DNA, the CDR3 is TGTGCCAGCACCCAACGGGGGGAGGGTGAAAAACTGTTTTTT. It encodes CASTQRGEGEKLFF.

V and J are TRBV30 and TRBJ1-6; D gene unclear. V was shortened by 1 base and J by 0 bases, with 7 bases between the two germline ends. Germline CDR1 reads GTSNPN; CDR2 reads SVGIG (reference sequence). The CDR3 has 15 amino acids. CDR3 bases: TGTGCCTGGAGTGGGGGATTCTCCTATAATTCACCCCTCCACTTT. Its translation is CAWSGGFSYNSPLHF.

Written as DNA, the CDR3 is TGTGCCACCAGCAGTTCACGGACAGGGTCGTTTGTTGATACGCAGTATTTT. Protein product: CATSSSRTGSFVDTQYF. The rearrangement joins TRBV15 to TRBJ2-3; TRBD1 agrees at 8 bases. The CDR3 has 17 amino acids. Trimming took 3 bases from V and 6 from J; bases not matched to a gene: 14. Per the germline V gene, CDR1 is LNHNV and CDR2 is YYDKDF (reference sequence).

The chain couples TRBV11-2 to TRBJ1-4; D remains ambiguous. The CDR3 loop spans 15 amino acids. Trimming shortened V by 0 bases and J by 3 bases, and 8 bases separated the two germline ends. CDR1 and CDR2 (germline): SGHAT, FQNNGV. The CDR3, as DNA: TGTGCCAGCAGCTTAGAGCTGTCGGCTAATGAAAAACTGTTTTTT. Encoded protein: CASSLELSANEKLFF.

V is TRBV9 and J is TRBJ1-5; tentative D call: TRBD1 (5 bases). With 3 bases removed from V and 0 bases from J, the gap between germline ends came to 22 bases. In germline, CDR1 is SGDLS, CDR2 YYNGEE. This CDR3 comprises 19 residues. CDR3 in DNA: TGTGCCAGCAGCGAGACCTCCGGGACTGGATCATATAGCAATCAGCCCCAGCATTTT. This translates into CASSETSGTGSYSNQPQHF.